The present T cell receptor (beta chain) was sequenced within a study of T cell responses to AZD1222 COVID-19 vaccine listed by TCRdb under 2021. Some background on the complete study: TCR sequencing covered approximately 230 trial participants: 200 to 210 given two doses of AZD1222 and 26 given two doses of MenACWY control vaccine. Trial participants were enrolled by age into 18-55, 56-69 and 70-plus year subgroups, with approximately 150, 28 and 58 TCR-sequenced participants respectively.

The time point label, read with the paper, signifies: about 28 days (+/-7) after the second vaccine dose. Because spike-specific TCR depth and breadth did not differ between the two schedules, AZD1222 recipients who got a second dose at roughly 4 weeks were pooled with those who got a second dose at roughly 12 weeks. Vaccinee samples were obtained from the UK trials COV001 and COV002, which included a single-blind randomized controlled phase 2/3 trial of AZD1222 (ChAdOx1 nCoV-19) in healthy adults. For TCRbeta chain sequencing, PBMC samples were collected from trial participants at day 0 and at day 28 after the second dose. The CDR3 regions of human TCRbeta chains were analyzed by immunosequencing. Per the source publication's procedure: TCRs in the repertoires were compared against a reference library of SARS-CoV-2-specific TCRs that had been generated with the MIRA antigen-specificity platform. Breadth meant the fraction of unique TCRs that were SARS-CoV-2-associated, whereas depth meant the fraction of total T cells that were SARS-CoV-2-associated. Using the MIRA data, each spike-specific TCR was mapped to the spike region that the TCR reacts to and placed in a CD4 or CD8 class. Log10-transformed breadth and depth values were compared by one-way ANOVA with Sidak's multiple comparisons tests. TCRdb mirrors the immuneACCESS table, restricted to in-frame sequences. Some clones are absent from its copies; in checked studies, under half trace to an unresolved V gene, and the reason for the others is unknown. The V and J calls and clone size were taken over from that table, and D and trimming were inferred from the DNA. This sample is represented by 75,000 to 85,000 clones; around 88% of them were singletons. Approximately 10% of the sample rests with the top ten.

On the study overall, not on this receptor specifically: CD4 TCRs associated with the vaccine covered the entire spike protein, and the dominant responses were in regions 160-218 and 743-854. Reportedly, close to half of the unique spike-specific TCRs recognized epitopes lying outside the regions that are mutated in the B.1.351 and B.1.1.7 variants. Spike-specific TCR breadth and depth rose significantly after two AZD1222 doses compared with day 0 and with MenACWY recipients. Conclusions about previously exposed vaccinees were limited because only six AZD1222 recipients were SARS-CoV-2 seropositive at baseline. Because no samples from the day 14 peak response were available, repertoires could be characterized only after the peak T cell response. Most participants were white British and females outnumbered males, and the authors suggested that clonal diversity may have been underestimated. In the small 56-69-year group, the increase in depth fell short of significance, most likely because of low power.

V is trimmed back by 0 bases and J by 1 base, and the junction contains 3 bases that no gene match accounts for. The CDR1 and CDR2 encoded by the germline V gene (reference sequence) are LGHDT and YNNKEL. From cysteine to phenylalanine, the CDR3 is 15 amino acids long. Only the CDR3 DNA stays, 45 bases, in frame from base 1. Note on this clone: What this receptor recognizes is not known. Per-nucleotide qualities are absent, and no much larger clonotype sits a single base away.

The source material was peripheral blood, sampled 28 days after the second AZD1222 dose. The sequence was obtained from an adult who received the AZD1222 COVID-19 vaccine. The receptor chain draws on TRBV3-1 (or the pseudogene TRBV3-2) and TRBJ2-7; 7 central bases correspond to TRBD1. The DNA reads as follows: TGTGCCAGCAGCCAAGAGGACAGGCAGTCCTACGAGCAGTACTTC. This is translated as CASSQEDRQSYEQYF.